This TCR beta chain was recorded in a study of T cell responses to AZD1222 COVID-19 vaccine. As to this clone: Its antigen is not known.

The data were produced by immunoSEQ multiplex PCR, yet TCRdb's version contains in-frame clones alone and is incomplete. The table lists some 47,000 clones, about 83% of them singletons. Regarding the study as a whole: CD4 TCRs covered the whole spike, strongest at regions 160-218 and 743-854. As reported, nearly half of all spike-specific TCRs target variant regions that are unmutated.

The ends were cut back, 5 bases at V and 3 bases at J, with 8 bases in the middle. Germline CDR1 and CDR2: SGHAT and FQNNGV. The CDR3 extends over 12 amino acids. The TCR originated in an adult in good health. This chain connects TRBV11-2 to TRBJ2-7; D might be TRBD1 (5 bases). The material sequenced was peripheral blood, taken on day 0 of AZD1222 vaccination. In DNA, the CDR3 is TGTGCCAGCAGCATTACAGGCTACGAGCAGTACTTC. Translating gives CASSITGYEQYF.